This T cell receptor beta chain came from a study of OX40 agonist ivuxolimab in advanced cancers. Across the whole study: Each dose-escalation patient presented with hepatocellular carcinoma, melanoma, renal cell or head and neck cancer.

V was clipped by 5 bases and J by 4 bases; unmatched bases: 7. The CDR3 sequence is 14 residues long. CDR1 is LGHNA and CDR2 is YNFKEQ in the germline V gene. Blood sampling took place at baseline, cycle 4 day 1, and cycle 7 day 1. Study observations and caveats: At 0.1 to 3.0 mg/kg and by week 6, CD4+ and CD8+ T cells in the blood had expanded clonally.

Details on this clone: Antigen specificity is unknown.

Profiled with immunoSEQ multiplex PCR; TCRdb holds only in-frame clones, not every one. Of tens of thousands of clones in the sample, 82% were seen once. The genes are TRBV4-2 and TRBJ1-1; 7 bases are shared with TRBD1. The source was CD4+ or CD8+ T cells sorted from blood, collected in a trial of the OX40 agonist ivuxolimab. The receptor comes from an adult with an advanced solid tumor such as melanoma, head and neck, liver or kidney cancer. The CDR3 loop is CASSIRQGSTEAFF. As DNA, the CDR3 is TGTGCCAGCAGCATAAGACAGGGAAGCACTGAAGCTTTCTTT.